The 18 T cell receptor beta chains listed next were all sequenced from one sample in a study of molecular identifiers for immune sequencing clone quantification. TCRdb independently ran MiXCR on the PCR reads; one entry per CDR3 protein. The table shows about 97,000 distinct CDR3 sequences, with 30% to 45% occurring only once. The sequencing input was naive CD8+ T cells from blood, with Jurkat cell RNA spiked in. Subset noted: FACS-sorted CD8+CD4-CCR7+CD45RA+ naive T cells. The receptors here all came from a human donor in good health. Some libraries in this study had Jurkat cell RNA spiked in.

Remarks on this clonotype: With a much larger clone just one base away, this may be a read error. V is TRBV27 and J is TRBJ2-7; TRBD1 aligns across 10 bases. There are 14 residues in the CDR3. V lost 2 bases, J lost 5 bases, and 3 bases stayed unmatched. Germline CDR1 and CDR2: MNHEY and SMNVEV (reference sequence). CDR3 in DNA: TGTGCCAGCAGTTTAGACAGGGGGCAAAACGAGCAGTACTTC. Amino acids: CASSLDRGQNEQYF.

The chain links TRBV7-3 to TRBJ2-3; 10 bases are shared with TRBD2. The CDR3 is made up of 15 amino acids. The V gene end was trimmed by 5 bases and the J gene end by 0 bases; junction bases not matched to a gene: 2. The germline V gene encodes CDR1 SGHTA and CDR2 FQGTGA. Here the CDR3 DNA reads TGTGCCAGCAGCACGACTAGCGGGAGCACAGATACGCAGTATTTT. Translated: CASSTTSGSTDTQYF.

The V and J genes are TRBV13 and TRBJ2-3, with D perhaps matching TRBD2 (6 bases). V gave up 5 bases and J gave up 8 bases, with 23 bases separating them. From germline, CDR1 is PRHDT and CDR2 FYEKMQ (reference sequence). There are 16 residues in the CDR3. CDR3 bases: TGTGCCAGCAGCCTTTCATCCGGGAGACAGTCGGTTACGCAGTATTTT. Residues: CASSLSSGRQSVTQYF.

This clonotype was seen ten or more times. The rearrangement links TRBV29-1 to TRBJ2-1; tentatively, D is TRBD2 (6 bases). V was pared by 8 bases and J by 7 bases, with 27 bases between. This CDR3 region has 16 residues. Germline-derived CDR1 and CDR2 are SQVTM and ANQGSEA. CDR3 nucleotides: TGCAGCCCACTTGTAGAGGGTGCGCGGGAATTGAATGAGCAGTTCTTC. It specifies CSPLVEGARELNEQFF.

The V and J genes are TRBV6-2 or TRBV6-3 and TRBJ2-3, with D possibly being TRBD2 (5 bases). Deletions cut 4 bases from V and 11 bases from J, with 10 bases between. Germline CDR1 is MNHEY and CDR2 is SVGEGT. The length of the CDR3 is 11 residues. CDR3 loop: CASSSPRGQYF. CDR3 nucleotide sequence: TGTGCCAGCAGTTCCCCCCGGGGGCAGTATTTT.

At least ten counts were recorded for this clonotype. This chain uses TRBV4-3 with TRBJ2-7; 7 bases fit TRBD1. Germline trimming cut 1 base from V and 3 bases from J; bases unmatched to any gene: 3. From germline, CDR1 is LGHNA and CDR2 YSLEER. This CDR3 is 14 amino acids long. CDR3 DNA sequence: TGCGCCAGCAGCCAAGGTGCAGGGGGCTACGAGCAGTACTTC. Translating gives CASSQGAGGYEQYF.

Comment on this clonotype: A clone one base away is much larger, so this may be a read error. V is TRBV7-8 and J is TRBJ2-1; D gene unclear. Germline V gene sequence: CDR1 SGHVS, CDR2 FQNEAQ. The CDR3 contains 11 residues. The CDR3 spells CASSTYKEQFF. Here the CDR3 DNA reads TGTGCCAGCAGCACCTACAAAGAGCAGTTCTTC.

This clonotype was recorded many times. The V call is TRBV28, the J call TRBJ2-5; D not resolved. Germline CDR1 is MDHEN and CDR2 is SYDVKM. The V gene lost 8 bases and the J gene lost 9 bases, with 10 bases spanning the gap. The CDR3 extends over 10 amino acids. The CDR3 loop reads CASGPGPQYF. The CDR3 DNA sequence: TGTGCCAGCGGGCCAGGCCCCCAGTACTTC.

This clonotype turned up a few times. The rearrangement uses TRBV5-6 and TRBJ1-1, with D possibly being TRBD1 (5 bases). In germline, CDR1 is SGHDT, CDR2 YYEEEE. This CDR3 is built from 14 residues. V lost 0 bases and J lost 5, with 11 bases in between. The CDR3 protein is CASSLGIPGTEAFF. CDR3 nucleotide sequence: TGTGCCAGCAGCTTGGGTATACCAGGGACTGAAGCTTTCTTT.

The rearrangement uses TRBV7-9 and TRBJ1-5, with D hard to call. V was clipped by 6 bases and J by 9 bases, with 18 bases between them. The CDR3 is 14 amino acids. Germline CDR1 and CDR2: SEHNR and FQNEAQ (reference sequence). CDR3 region: CASSPDRGWGPQHF. The CDR3 DNA reads TGTGCCAGCAGTCCAGATCGGGGATGGGGGCCCCAGCATTTT.

The chain carries TRBV19 and TRBJ1-1, with D possibly being TRBD1 (6 bases). There are 14 residues in the CDR3. V lost 7 bases and J 4 bases, leaving 16 bases between the germline ends. Germline lookup yields CDR1 LNHDA and CDR2 SQIVND (reference sequence). CDR3 coding DNA: TGTGCCAGTAAAATGTGGGGGCCCGGCACTGAAGCTTTCTTT. Translating it yields CASKMWGPGTEAFF.

J is TRBJ2-5 and V is TRBV28; a weak D match, TRBD2 (6 bases). This CDR3 contains 11 residues. Germline CDR1 is MDHEN and CDR2 is SYDVKM. With 6 bases removed from V and 7 bases from J, the gap between germline ends came to 9 bases. For the CDR3, the DNA is TGTGCCAGCAGCCCCGGGGGGACCCAGTACTTC. It specifies CASSPGGTQYF.

Only a few counts were recorded for this clonotype. The chain employs TRBV15 and TRBJ2-1, with TRBD1 matching over 10 bases. CDR3 size: 14 residues. The germline V gene encodes CDR1 LNHNV and CDR2 YYDKDF (reference sequence). The junction had 6 bases not matched to a gene; V was cut back by 9 bases and J by 4 bases. In DNA, the CDR3 is TGTGCCACATCACGGGACAGGGGTTACAATGAGCAGTTCTTC. Amino acid sequence: CATSRDRGYNEQFF.

In this sample, this clonotype turned up a few times. The chain combines TRBV29-1 with TRBJ2-1, with TRBD2 matching over 9 bases. The V segment lost 2 bases and the J segment 9 bases; nucleotides outside the gene matches: 14. Per the germline V gene, CDR1 is SQVTM and CDR2 is ANQGSEA. This CDR3 has 16 residues. CDR3 residues: CSVEPLREGLMGEQFF. The CDR3 DNA sequence: TGCAGCGTTGAACCTTTGCGGGAGGGCCTAATGGGTGAGCAGTTCTTC.

This clonotype was picked up a small number of times. The V gene is TRBV4-3, the J gene TRBJ2-7, with no clear D. V lost 3 bases to trimming and J lost 1 base, with 10 bases between them. Germline CDR1 is LGHNA and CDR2 is YSLEER. There are 14 residues in the CDR3. The CDR3 sequence is CASSQKSDSYEQYF. The CDR3 region has the DNA TGCGCCAGCAGCCAGAAGTCGGATTCCTACGAGCAGTACTTC.

This clonotype was detected many times. The chain is built from TRBV29-1 and TRBJ2-7, with D perhaps given as TRBD1 or TRBD2 (5 bases each). The ends were cut back, 4 bases at V and 7 bases at J, with 11 bases in the middle. The CDR3 spans 11 residues. Germline assignment: CDR1 SQVTM and CDR2 ANQGSEA. DNA of the CDR3: TGCAGCGTTGGGGACGGACTGGAGCAGTACTTC. Translation: CSVGDGLEQYF.

With respect to this clonotype: This may come from a read error, since a much larger clone is one base off. The rearrangement uses TRBV28 and TRBJ1-1; no reliable D call. This CDR3 contains 13 residues. Germline CDR1 reads MDHEN; CDR2 reads SYDVKM. Deletions cut 6 bases from V and 3 bases from J, with 11 bases between. The CDR3 nucleotides read TGTGCCAGCAGCCCGCACGAGTACACTGAAGCTTTCTTT. Residues: CASSPHEYTEAFF.

About this clonotype: The junction shows a germline mismatch at one end, possibly a read error. V is TRBV20-1 and J is TRBJ2-2; the D gene is possibly TRBD2 (5 bases). The length of the CDR3 is 15 residues. Germline V CDR1 and CDR2: DFQATT, SNEGSKA (reference sequence). The CDR3 coding sequence is TGCAGTGCTAAGCCCACCCCCCGAGGACGCCGGGGAGCTGTTTTT. Its translation is CSAKPTPRGRRGAVF.